Listed below are T cell receptor beta chains from one sample, sequenced in a study of cytotoxic CD8 clonotypes in ibrutinib-treated CLL. Sequencing used immunoSEQ multiplex PCR; TCRdb keeps in-frame clones, though not all of them. The data show roughly 70,000 clones, about nine tenths seen once. The sample was PBMCs, taken after 12 months of ibrutinib treatment. These receptors came from a human donor with chronic lymphocytic leukemia. The CDR3 runs from the conserved cysteine through the conserved F or W. The D gene is left open where the match is weak. Rows give clone size only sometimes, using once, few, many, or a class for an expanded clone.

>TRBJ1-4|-|TRBV11-2|TRBD1
CASSLNGPGTGEKLFF
TGTGCCAGCAGCTTAAATGGTCCCGGGACAGGGGAAAAACTGTTTTTT
>TRBJ2-7|-|TRBV9|-
CASSVGPDRDYEQYF
TGTGCCAGCAGCGTAGGTCCGGACAGAGACTACGAGCAGTACTTC
>TRBJ2-3|-|TRBV27|TRBD2
CASSPQRETTDTQYF
TGTGCCAGCAGTCCCCAGCGGGAGACCACAGATACGCAGTATTTT
>TRBJ2-1|-|TRBV28|-
CASSPTTPEQFF
TGTGCCAGCAGTCCCACAACACCTGAGCAGTTCTTC
>TRBJ2-2|-|TRBV18|-
CASSPFGRENTGELFF
TGTGCCAGCTCACCATTTGGCAGGGAGAACACCGGGGAGCTGTTTTTT
>TRBJ2-7|-|TRBV11-3|-
CASSIPGTEYEQYF
TGTGCCAGCAGCATCCCGGGAACGGAATACGAGCAGTACTTC
>TRBJ2-6|-|TRBV14|TRBD1
CASSHSDRGLRSGANVLTF
TGTGCCAGCAGCCATTCAGACAGGGGCCTTCGCTCTGGGGCCAACGTCCTGACTTTC
>TRBJ1-5|-|TRBV4-2|TRBD1
CASSHAGTADQPQHF
TGTGCCAGCAGCCATGCAGGGACAGCGGATCAGCCCCAGCATTTT
>TRBJ1-2|-|TRBV30|-
CAWDRRNYGYTF
TGTGCCTGGGACCGACGTAACTATGGCTACACCTTC
>TRBJ2-1|-|TRBV7-2|-
CASSYGRNEQFF
TGTGCCAGCAGCTATGGACGCAATGAGCAGTTCTTC
>TRBJ1-5|-|TRBV19|-
CASRTDSYSNQPQHF
TGTGCCAGTAGGACAGACAGTTATAGCAATCAGCCCCAGCATTTT
>TRBJ2-1|-|TRBV18|-
CASSPPGAGQFF
TGTGCCAGCTCACCACCGGGTGCGGGGCAGTTCTTC
>TRBJ2-1|-|TRBV11-1|TRBD2
CASSTHSGSGNEQFF
TGTGCCAGCAGTACCCATAGCGGGAGCGGTAATGAGCAGTTCTTC
>TRBJ1-1|-|TRBV7-2|-
CASSLAQGLGTEAFF
TGTGCCAGCAGCTTAGCGCAGGGTCTCGGCACTGAAGCTTTCTTT
>TRBJ2-7|-|TRBV27|TRBD1
CASKDRGSYEQYF
TGTGCCAGCAAGGACAGGGGAAGCTACGAGCAGTACTTC
>TRBJ2-7|-|TRBV2|TRBD1
CASRTGALREQYF
TGTGCCAGCCGGACAGGGGCCCTCCGAGAGCAGTACTTC
>TRBJ2-1|-|TRBV6-5|-
CASSSTRGTYNEQFF
TGTGCCAGCAGTTCAACCCGGGGTACGTACAATGAGCAGTTCTTC
>TRBJ2-7|-|TRBV4-3|TRBD2
CASSHKGLAGEHEQYF
TGCGCCAGCAGCCACAAAGGACTAGCGGGCGAACACGAGCAGTACTTC
>TRBJ2-7|once|TRBV28|-
CASSSSGFRFFLGEQYF
TGTGCCAGCAGTTCATCAGGCTTTCGTTTCTTCTTAGGCGAGCAGTACTTC
>TRBJ2-2|-|TRBV30|-
CAWSVRSRPSGAGELFF
TGTGCCTGGAGTGTACGATCGCGGCCGTCCGGAGCCGGGGAGCTGTTTTTT
>TRBJ1-4|-|TRBV19|TRBD1
CASSRGRGDEKLFF
TGTGCCAGTAGTCGGGGCAGGGGGGATGAAAAACTGTTTTTT
>TRBJ2-2|-|TRBV19|-
CASSIDEGPGELFF
TGTGCCAGTAGTATAGATGAAGGGCCCGGGGAGCTGTTTTTT
>TRBJ2-7|-|TRBV6-1|TRBD1
CASSGGQGLIYEQYF
TGTGCCAGCAGTGGCGGACAGGGCCTTATCTACGAGCAGTACTTC
>TRBJ2-3|-|TRBV10-3|-
CAISSSDTQYF
TGTGCCATCAGTTCGTCAGATACGCAGTATTTT
>TRBJ2-3|-|TRBV7-9|-
CASRPETDTQYF
TGTGCCAGCAGACCAGAGACGGATACGCAGTATTTT
>TRBJ1-2|-|TRBV5-4|TRBD1
CAIPLGQGAGYTF
TGTGCCATCCCGCTTGGACAGGGGGCCGGCTACACCTTC
>TRBJ2-3|-|TRBV9|TRBD1
CASSAYRDRVGEDTQYF
TGTGCCAGCAGCGCATACCGGGACAGGGTGGGGGAGGATACGCAGTATTTT
>TRBJ2-2|-|TRBV4-2|TRBD2
CASSRGLAGGSNTGELFF
TGTGCCAGCAGCCGTGGACTGGCGGGAGGCTCGAACACCGGGGAGCTGTTTTTT
>TRBJ2-7|-|TRBV2|TRBD2
CASSEIVLGLASYEQYF
TGTGCCAGCAGTGAGATTGTCTTGGGACTAGCGAGTTACGAGCAGTACTTC
>TRBJ2-2|-|TRBV7-2|-
CASSLRGRGELFF
TGTGCCAGCAGCTTAAGGGGTCGCGGGGAGCTGTTTTTT
>TRBJ2-2|-|TRBV9|-
CASSVVSGNTGELFF
TGTGCCAGCAGCGTAGTTAGCGGGAACACCGGGGAGCTGTTTTTT
>TRBJ1-4|-|TRBV5-1|-
CASSLGGEKLFF
TGCGCCAGCAGCTTGGGAGGCGAAAAACTGTTTTTT
>TRBJ2-7|-|TRBV6-1|-
CASSGQRSSYEQYF
TGTGCCAGCAGTGGACAGAGAAGCTCCTACGAGCAGTACTTC
>TRBJ1-1|-|TRBV5-8|TRBD1
CASSETGEPFF
TGTGCCAGCAGCGAGACAGGGGAACCTTTCTTT
>TRBJ1-1|once|TRBV4-1|-
CASSRSGTRNTEAFF
TGCGCCAGCAGCCGCTCCGGGACAAGGAACACTGAAGCTTTCTTT
>TRBJ1-5|few|TRBV6-1|-
CASSDRWDQPQHF
TGTGCCAGCAGTGATCGTTGGGATCAGCCCCAGCATTTT
>TRBJ2-6|-|TRBV19|TRBD2
CASSFPGTSFRGANVLTF
TGTGCCAGTAGTTTCCCCGGGACTAGCTTCCGTGGGGCCAACGTCCTGACTTTC
>TRBJ2-7|-|TRBV4-3|TRBD2
CASSQDSRAFRGRHYEQYF
TGCGCCAGCAGCCAAGATTCGCGAGCTTTCCGCGGGAGGCACTACGAGCAGTACTTC
>TRBJ1-2|-|TRBV10-3|-
CAISEGALNYGYTF
TGTGCCATCAGTGAGGGGGCACTTAACTATGGCTACACCTTC
>TRBJ2-3|-|TRBV13|-
CASSSNRDPERADTQYF
TGTGCCAGCAGCTCAAACCGGGACCCCGAAAGGGCAGATACGCAGTATTTT
>TRBJ2-6|-|TRBV7-2|-
CASSLVVLGVPGANVLTF
TGTGCCAGCAGCTTAGTAGTGTTGGGGGTTCCGGGGGCCAACGTCCTGACTTTC
>TRBJ2-7|-|TRBV6-6|-
CASSQGAGEQYF
TGTGCCAGCAGTCAAGGGGCGGGCGAGCAGTACTTC
>TRBJ2-2|-|TRBV19|-
CASSIRQQYTGELFF
TGTGCCAGTAGCATACGACAGCAGTATACCGGGGAGCTGTTTTTT
>TRBJ2-3|-|TRBV9|TRBD2
CASSVGTSGSMDTQYF
TGTGCCAGCAGCGTAGGGACTAGCGGGAGTATGGATACGCAGTATTTT
>TRBJ2-6|-|TRBV5-4|-
CASSWGGVSGANVLTF
TGTGCCAGCAGCTGGGGCGGAGTTTCTGGGGCCAACGTCCTGACTTTC
>TRBJ2-5|-|TRBV9|TRBD2
CASSVTGGVPQETQYF
TGTGCCAGCAGCGTGACGGGGGGAGTACCCCAAGAGACCCAGTACTTC
>TRBJ2-1|-|TRBV7-3|-
CASSLAVGIEQFF
TGTGCCAGCAGCTTAGCGGTGGGGATTGAGCAGTTCTTC
>TRBJ1-1|once|TRBV18|TRBD1
CASSRGQGRTEAFF
TGTGCCAGCTCACGAGGACAGGGGAGGACTGAAGCTTTCTTT
>TRBJ2-7|-|TRBV11-2|TRBD1
CASSLGKGQGSGGYEQYF
TGTGCCAGCAGCTTAGGGAAGGGACAGGGGAGCGGAGGGTACGAGCAGTACTTC
>TRBJ2-7|-|TRBV18|TRBD1
CASSADRVYSYEQYF
TGTGCCAGCTCGGCGGACAGGGTTTACTCCTACGAGCAGTACTTC
>TRBJ2-1|-|TRBV5-1|TRBD2
CASSLEFSGTNEQFF
TGCGCCAGCAGCTTGGAATTTAGCGGGACCAATGAGCAGTTCTTC
>TRBJ1-5|-|TRBV27|TRBD1
CASSRWTGVNAYSNQPQHF
TGTGCCAGCAGTAGATGGACAGGGGTGAATGCCTATAGCAATCAGCCCCAGCATTTT
>TRBJ1-5|few|TRBV30|TRBD1
CAWRLQGASNQPQHF
TGTGCCTGGAGACTCCAGGGGGCTAGCAATCAGCCCCAGCATTTT
>TRBJ2-4|-|TRBV4-1|-
CASSQDGLGKNIQYF
TGCGCCAGCAGCCAAGATGGTTTGGGTAAAAACATTCAGTACTTC